Below are 6 T cell receptor beta chains sequenced from a single sample in a study of cytomegalovirus exposure and HLA in healthy donors. The primer mix had 60 Vbeta and 13 Jbeta primers. The assay was immunoSEQ multiplex PCR, and TCRdb's table has in-frame clones only and misses some. This table has about 150,000 clones, 74% appearing once. Sequencing input: PBMCs. These receptors were taken from a man younger than 45 in good health and CMV-seronegative.

This clone was picked up a small number of times. The CDR3 nucleotides are TGTGCCAGCAGCTCCGCGGGGGGCGGTTCACCCCTCCACTTT. Translating it yields CASSSAGGGSPLHF. The V call is TRBV7-3, the J call TRBJ1-6; maybe TRBD1 (6 bases). V lost 4 bases, J lost 9 bases, and 13 bases lay in between. Germline loops: CDR1 SGHTA, CDR2 FQGTGA. The CDR3 totals 14 residues.

The chain uses TRBV28 and TRBJ1-5, with D perhaps TRBD1 (5 bases). Germline V gene lookup returns CDR1 MDHEN and CDR2 SYDVKM. CDR3 size: 15 residues. Trimming left V 4 bases short and J 3 bases short, with 13 bases between. The CDR3 DNA reads TGTGCCAGCAGTTCAATCCAGGGCTCCAATCAGCCCCAGCATTTT. Residues: CASSSIQGSNQPQHF.

The rearrangement joins TRBV27 to TRBJ2-5, with 10 bases aligning to TRBD1. The CDR3 length is 14 residues. Unmatched junction bases numbered 6, after V lost 6 bases and J lost 5 bases. Germline loops: CDR1 MNHEY, CDR2 SMNVEV (reference sequence). This chain's CDR3 is CASSRTGGFETQYF. In DNA, the CDR3 is TGTGCCAGCAGCAGGACAGGGGGATTTGAGACCCAGTACTTC.

In regard to this clone: This CDR3 is also generated by other DNA sequences in the sample. V and J are TRBV29-1 and TRBJ2-5; 8 bases align to TRBD2. Germline V gives CDR1 SQVTM, CDR2 ANQGSEA. The CDR3 runs to 13 residues. Trimming at V came to 5 bases and at J to 5 bases, leaving 7 bases not matched to a gene. CDR3: CSVSGGGLETQYF. DNA of the CDR3: TGCAGCGTTTCGGGGGGGGGCCTCGAGACCCAGTACTTC. Looking up the rest from reference TRBV29-1 and TRBJ2-5 gives the full variable domain: SAVISQKPSRDICQRGTSLTIQCQVDSQVTMMFWYRQQPGQSLTLIATANQGSEATYESGFVIDKFPISRPNLTFSTLTVSNMSPEDSSIYLCSVSGGGLETQYFGPGTRLLVL.

The chain uses TRBV6-6 and TRBJ2-3; 9 positions agree with TRBD1. Germline values: CDR1 MNHNY, CDR2 SVGAGI (reference sequence). The CDR3 has 15 residues. The junction had 3 bases not matched to a gene; V was cut back by 2 bases and J by 3 bases. This CDR3 is CASSYRQGGTDTQYF. Written as DNA, the CDR3 is TGTGCCAGCAGTTACCGACAGGGGGGTACAGATACGCAGTATTTT.

The chain carries TRBV2 and TRBJ2-2; 9 bases align to TRBD2. V shed 2 bases and J 6 bases; nucleotides not matched to a gene: 7. Germline V gene sequence: CDR1 SNHLY, CDR2 FYNNEI. The CDR3 runs 16 residues. The CDR3 sequence is CASSEKAGGPSGELFF. In nucleotides, the CDR3 is TGTGCCAGCAGTGAAAAGGCGGGGGGGCCCTCCGGGGAGCTGTTTTTT.